The 10 T cell receptor beta chains below come from one sample, sequenced in a study of cytomegalovirus exposure and HLA in healthy donors. It was with 60 Vbeta and 13 Jbeta primers that the PCR ran. Libraries were prepared by immunoSEQ multiplex PCR; TCRdb keeps only in-frame clonotypes and omits some of them. The data contain 150,000 to 200,000 clones, over 75% of them singletons. Sequenced input: PBMCs. The receptors shown here come from a man between 18 and 35 years old in good health and CMV-seronegative.

The chain joins TRBV25-1 to TRBJ2-1; a weak D match, TRBD1 (6 bases). With 1 base removed from V and 12 bases from J, the gap between germline ends came to 10 bases. Germline V gene data show CDR1 as MGHDK and CDR2 as SYGVNS. The CDR3 sequence is 12 residues long. The CDR3 nucleotides are TGTGCCAGCAGTGAATCTCTCAGGGGGCAGTTCTTC. Its protein is CASSESLRGQFF.

This clone appeared a single time. The J gene is TRBJ1-2, the V gene TRBV14; maybe TRBD1 (5 bases). The germline V and J ends were trimmed by 1 base and 8 bases, with 11 bases remaining between them. Germline V gene lookup returns CDR1 SGHDN and CDR2 FVKESK. This CDR3 has 13 amino acids. In nucleotides, the CDR3 is TGTGCCAGCAGCCAAGCCGTGTGGGGCGGCTACACCTTC. Residues: CASSQAVWGGYTF.

The chain combines TRBV5-6 with TRBJ1-2; D is possibly TRBD1 (6 bases). Germline V gives CDR1 SGHDT, CDR2 YYEEEE. The germline V and J ends were trimmed by 4 bases and 8 bases, with 18 bases remaining between them. The CDR3 has 14 amino acids. CDR3 in DNA: TGTGCCAGCAGCCTACGGGGGGCGTTAAAAGGCTACACCTTC. This codes for CASSLRGALKGYTF.

The rearrangement joins TRBV9 to TRBJ2-5; TRBD1 is a possible D gene (6 bases). This CDR3 is 14 amino acids long. Per the germline V gene, CDR1 is SGDLS and CDR2 is YYNGEE. Trimming removed 4 bases from V and 4 bases from J, with 14 bases in between. The CDR3 here is CASSSGVGLETQYF. DNA of the CDR3: TGTGCCAGCAGCTCAGGGGTAGGATTAGAGACCCAGTACTTC. The complete variable domain, with remaining parts taken from reference TRBV9 and TRBJ2-5, reads DSGVTQTPKHLITATGQRVTLRCSPRSGDLSVYWYQQSLDQGLQFLIQYYNGEERAKGNILERFSAQQFPDLHSELNLSSLELGDSALYFCASSSGVGLETQYFGPGTRLLVL.

The V gene is TRBV7-9, the J gene TRBJ1-1; D uncertain. CDR1 and CDR2 (germline): SEHNR, FQNEAQ (reference sequence). V lost 7 bases and J lost 4, with 13 bases in between. This CDR3 contains 13 residues. The CDR3: CASTRLGPTEAFF. The CDR3 DNA follows: TGTGCCAGCACTCGGTTGGGCCCCACTGAAGCTTTCTTT. Supplemented by reference TRBV7-9 and TRBJ1-1, the full variable domain reads DTGVSQNPRHKITKRGQNVTFRCDPISEHNRLYWYRQTLGQGPEFLTYFQNEAQLEKSRLLSDRFSAERPKGSFSTLEIQRTEQGDSAMYLCASTRLGPTEAFFGQGTRLTVV.

The V call is TRBV11-2, the J call TRBJ2-7, with a tentative D call TRBD1 (6 bases). The germline V gene has CDR1 SGHAT and CDR2 FQNNGV. The CDR3 sequence is 15 residues long. V lost 0 bases, J lost 3 bases, and 12 bases lay in between. The CDR3 DNA reads as TGTGCCAGCAGCTTAGATGGGGGCGGTAACTACGAGCAGTACTTC. Amino acids: CASSLDGGGNYEQYF.

This chain links TRBV2 with TRBJ2-2; D may be TRBD1 (6 bases). Germline V gene sequence: CDR1 SNHLY, CDR2 FYNNEI. The CDR3 loop spans 18 amino acids. V dropped 1 base and J dropped 4 bases, with 19 bases sitting between them. CDR3 sequence: CASSEEGQAGTTTGELFF. The CDR3, as DNA: TGTGCCAGCAGTGAAGAAGGGCAGGCCGGGACAACCACCGGGGAGCTGTTTTTT.

The V and J genes are TRBV4-3 and TRBJ2-3; no clear D. The CDR3 extends over 14 amino acids. V lost 1 base and J 2 bases, leaving 7 bases between the germline ends. In germline, CDR1 is LGHNA, CDR2 YSLEER. CDR3 amino acids: CASSQGPYTDTQYF. The CDR3 DNA is TGCGCCAGCAGCCAAGGGCCGTACACAGATACGCAGTATTTT.

The V gene is TRBV5-6, the J gene TRBJ2-3; TRBD2 matches at 9 bases. In germline, CDR1 is SGHDT, CDR2 YYEEEE. V lost 4 bases and J lost 4; bases outside the gene matches: 10. CDR3 length equals 16 residues. CDR3 region: CASSRRTSAGADTQYF. Here the CDR3 DNA reads TGTGCCAGCAGCAGGCGGACTAGCGCGGGGGCAGATACGCAGTATTTT.

This clone occurred many times. V is TRBV6-4 and J is TRBJ2-3, with 8 bases lining up with TRBD2. The CDR3 has 14 residues. V shed 4 bases and J 3 bases; nucleotides not matched to a gene: 3. CDR1 MRHNA and CDR2 SNTAGT come from the germline V gene. The CDR3 DNA reads as TGTGCCAGCAGTGCGGGGGGGCATACAGATACGCAGTATTTT. It codes for CASSAGGHTDTQYF.